These 3 T cell receptor beta chains originate from one sample sequenced in a study of CXCR3-negative and CXCR3-positive naive CD8 T cells. Points from the study as a whole: CXCR3-positive naive cells had more hydrophobic TRB CDR3s than CXCR3-negative naive cells.

Their recognized antigens are unknown. Libraries were UMI-labeled 5' RACE TRB cDNA. TCRdb re-called the 5' RACE reads and catalogs CDR3 proteins one per entry, DNA excluded. The sample totals approximately 96,000 distinct CDR3 sequences; its top ten clones hold 1.1%. The specimen was naive CXCR3+ CD8+ T cells from blood. Subset of the sample: CD45RO-CCR7+CD27+CD95- naive CD8+ T cells expressing CXCR3 (TNR3+). The origin of the receptors is a human donor in good health. Some clones in this sample may be carry-over from other donors' samples.

This chain joins TRBV7-9 and TRBJ1-4; TCRdb's assignment of TRBD1 cannot be checked, as there is no DNA. CDR1 is SEHNR, CDR2 FQNEAQ, per germline (reference sequence). CDR3 length equals 15 residues. The CDR3 sequence: CASSFVGQGERKLFF.

V and J are TRBV20-1 and TRBJ1-5; TCRdb lists TRBD1, though no DNA is available to test this call. CDR3 length: 16 residues. Germline assignment: CDR1 DFQATT and CDR2 SNEGSKA (reference sequence). The CDR3 reads CSARDHDGAGLEPQHF.

The rearrangement uses TRBV29-1 and TRBJ2-7; there is no DNA to check the TCRdb D call of TRBD1. CDR3 length equals 14 residues. Germline V gives CDR1 SQVTM, CDR2 ANQGSEA. The CDR3 protein is CSVPTGKSSYEQYF.